Given below is one TCR beta chain in context. In germline, CDR1 is MNHEY, CDR2 SMNVEV (reference sequence). CDR3 length: 17 residues. Per individual sample, eight separate reactions were used to make cDNA. Reanalyzing the 5' RACE reads, TCRdb keeps one entry per CDR3 protein, without DNA. The record lists 210,000 or so distinct CDR3 sequences, of which the ten most abundant hold roughly 7.7%. The data originate from a study of monozygotic twins with inflammatory bowel disease. The template was total RNA from whole blood, with no T cell sorting. The rearrangement joins TRBV27 to TRBJ1-2. Source material: blood. The clonotype comes from a human donor with ulcerative colitis or Crohn's disease, or a healthy co-twin of an affected twin (not recorded which). CDR3 region: CASSPLRDSGPNYGYTF.